Listed here are 20 T cell receptor beta chains from one sample, sequenced in a study of shared T cell receptors in the human thymus. Libraries were prepared by immunoSEQ multiplex PCR; TCRdb keeps only in-frame clonotypes and omits some of them. This sample has 550,000 to 800,000 clones, with 80% to 90% found just once. The data were also submitted as part of a second study, on human thymus T cells.

Sample: thymocytes. The receptors shown here come from a girl under three years old with a congenital heart defect.

The V gene is TRBV28, the J gene TRBJ1-2; D ambiguous. Germline V lookup: CDR1 MDHEN, CDR2 SYDVKM. The CDR3 has 14 residues. The germline V and J ends were trimmed by 5 bases and 4 bases, with 14 bases remaining between them. CDR3 DNA: TGTGCCAGCAGTCCCGGTGAGCCCCCCTATGGCTACACCTTC. Protein: CASSPGEPPYGYTF.

The CDR3 DNA is TGTGCCAGCAGTGCACAGGGAAAAGGGGACACTGAAGCTTTCTTT. It yields the protein CASSAQGKGDTEAFF. The V call is TRBV2, the J call TRBJ1-1; TRBD1 might be the D (6 bases). The germline V gene has CDR1 SNHLY and CDR2 FYNNEI. CDR3 size: 15 residues. Trimming took 4 bases from V and 3 from J, leaving 15 bases between them.

The V gene is TRBV13, the J gene TRBJ2-7, with a possible D match to TRBD1 (6 bases). Germline V gene lookup returns CDR1 PRHDT and CDR2 FYEKMQ (reference sequence). CDR3 length equals 13 residues. The V end lost 5 bases, the J end lost 3 bases, and 11 bases lay between the germline ends. The CDR3 nucleotides read TGTGCCAGCAGCCTTAACAGGGACTACGAGCAGTACTTC. Its translation: CASSLNRDYEQYF.

The rearrangement uses TRBV28 and TRBJ1-5, with 8 bases identical to TRBD1. The CDR3 contains 16 residues. Per germline, CDR1 MDHEN and CDR2 SYDVKM. Trimming removed 2 bases from V and 3 bases from J; junction bases left unmatched: 6. CDR3 residues: CASSLIGTGNNQPQHF. CDR3 bases: TGTGCCAGCAGTTTAATAGGGACAGGAAACAATCAGCCCCAGCATTTT. The whole variable domain, remainder taken from reference TRBV28 and TRBJ1-5, is DVKVTQSSRYLVKRTGEKVFLECVQDMDHENMFWYRQDPGLGLRLIYFSYDVKMKEKGDIPEGYSVSREKKERFSLILESASTNQTSMYLCASSLIGTGNNQPQHFGDGTRLSIL.

The gene calls are TRBV28 and TRBJ1-1; 8 bases line up with TRBD1. CDR3 size: 14 residues. The V and J ends lost 6 bases and 4 bases, in that order; junction bases with no gene match: 7. Germline V gene data show CDR1 as MDHEN and CDR2 as SYDVKM. The CDR3 is CASSTGQVSTEAFF. The DNA for the CDR3 is TGTGCCAGCAGCACGGGACAGGTGAGCACTGAAGCTTTCTTT.

The V gene is TRBV27, the J gene TRBJ1-6; TRBD1 agrees at 9 bases. V was clipped by 6 bases and J by 7 bases; unmatched bases: 7. Germline values: CDR1 MNHEY, CDR2 SMNVEV (reference sequence). The CDR3 has 15 amino acids. CDR3 sequence: CASRTPDRGNSPLHF. Here the CDR3 DNA reads TGTGCCAGCAGGACCCCGGACAGGGGCAATTCACCCCTCCACTTT.

The rearrangement uses TRBV5-4 and TRBJ2-3; TRBD2 matches 8 bases. Germline V gene data show CDR1 as SGHNT and CDR2 as YYREEE (reference sequence). The V gene end was trimmed by 3 bases and the J gene end by 6 bases; junction bases not matched to a gene: 6. There are 14 residues in the CDR3. The CDR3 DNA sequence: TGTGCCAGCAGCTCTTTGACTAGCGTGGATACGCAGTATTTT. Encoded protein: CASSSLTSVDTQYF.

This clone was seen only once. V gene TRBV18 combines with J gene TRBJ1-3; D is perhaps TRBD1 (6 bases). This CDR3 is built from 16 residues. The V gene lost 4 bases and the J gene lost 0 bases, with 13 bases spanning the gap. Per the germline V gene, CDR1 is KGHSH and CDR2 is LQKENI. The CDR3 here is CASSRPKQGSGNTIYF. CDR3 in DNA: TGTGCCAGCTCACGCCCGAAACAGGGCTCTGGAAACACCATATATTTT.

The chain combines TRBV5-1 with TRBJ2-7; D perhaps matches TRBD1 (5 bases). CDR1 is SGHRS, CDR2 YFSETQ, per germline. Trimming shortened V by 4 bases and J by 4 bases, and 21 bases separated the two germline ends. The CDR3 is 16 residues long. In DNA form, the CDR3 reads TGCGCCAGCAGCCTTGGGCGACAGAGCGTGGGGTACGAGCAGTACTTC. Amino acids: CASSLGRQSVGYEQYF.

The genes are TRBV7-8 and TRBJ1-6; D is perhaps TRBD1 (5 bases). Trimming removed 4 bases from V and 9 bases from J, with 13 bases in between. CDR1 and CDR2 from the germline V gene are SGHVS and FQNEAQ. The CDR3 has 14 residues. In nucleotides, the CDR3 is TGTGCCAGCAGCTACTCGGACGGGGGTTCACCCCTCCACTTT. Translation: CASSYSDGGSPLHF.

The rearrangement links TRBV5-8 to TRBJ1-2; tentatively, D is TRBD1 (6 bases). This CDR3 has 15 amino acids. Trimming left V 6 bases short and J 3 bases short, with 18 bases between. The germline CDR1 and CDR2 sequences are SGHTS and YDEGEE. CDR3 sequence (DNA): TGTGCCAGCAATGGGGGGGCGTTTACCTACTATGGCTACACCTTC. Its protein product is CASNGGAFTYYGYTF.

This rearrangement joins TRBV4-2 to TRBJ1-6, with TRBD1 matching over 9 bases. J lost 6 bases, V lost 2 bases, and 5 bases had no gene match. The germline V gene encodes CDR1 LGHNA and CDR2 YNFKEQ. This CDR3 is built from 16 residues. CDR3 sequence reads: CASSQPTGGPNSPLHF. The CDR3 DNA reads as TGTGCCAGCAGCCAACCTACAGGGGGCCCTAATTCACCCCTCCACTTT.

J is TRBJ2-3 and V is TRBV29-1; D is unresolved. V was shortened by 2 bases and J by 5 bases, with 5 bases between the two germline ends. Per the germline V gene, CDR1 is SQVTM and CDR2 is ANQGSEA. The CDR3 covers 11 residues. In DNA, the CDR3 is TGCAGCGTTGAAACAGAAGATACGCAGTATTTT. Translated: CSVETEDTQYF.

V gene TRBV7-6 combines with J gene TRBJ1-1, with a weak D call TRBD1 (5 bases). The CDR3 totals 19 residues. Trimming stripped 0 bases from V and 1 base from J, with 21 bases between. From germline, CDR1 is SGHVS and CDR2 FNYEAQ. The CDR3 nucleotides read TGTGCCAGCAGCTTAGCGTCCAGGGATGGGAATTACGAGAACACTGAAGCTTTCTTT. It specifies CASSLASRDGNYENTEAFF.

The rearrangement joins TRBV4-3 to TRBJ2-7, with 8 bases aligning to TRBD2. Unmatched junction bases numbered 12, after V lost 4 bases and J lost 4 bases. The CDR3 consists of 16 residues. Germline CDR1 LGHNA, CDR2 YSLEER. CDR3 residues: CASSLRRAREGYEQYF. The CDR3 coding sequence is TGCGCCAGCAGCCTCCGCCGCGCACGGGAGGGGTACGAGCAGTACTTC.

The chain employs TRBV25-1 and TRBJ1-2; 7 bases align to TRBD1. Germline V gene data show CDR1 as MGHDK and CDR2 as SYGVNS. This CDR3 has 15 amino acids. The V and J ends lost 3 bases and 8 bases, in that order; junction bases with no gene match: 12. The CDR3 nucleotides are TGTGCCAGCAGTGATCTACAGGGGTATTGGCGCGGCTACACCTTC. Protein sequence: CASSDLQGYWRGYTF.

V is TRBV5-1 and J is TRBJ2-3, with no clear D. V lost 2 bases, J lost 6 bases, and 16 bases lay in between. Germline loops: CDR1 SGHRS, CDR2 YFSETQ. This CDR3 region has 15 residues. For the CDR3, the DNA is TGCGCCAGCAGCTTCAACTACCCCTGGTCCGATACGCAGTATTTT. Amino acid sequence: CASSFNYPWSDTQYF.

This clone occurred once. The chain uses TRBV4-3 and TRBJ1-4, with 7 bases identical to TRBD1. This CDR3 contains 20 residues. Per the germline V gene, CDR1 is LGHNA and CDR2 is YSLEER. The V gene end was trimmed by 0 bases and the J gene end by 0 bases; junction bases not matched to a gene: 13. The CDR3 nucleotides are TGCGCCAGCAGCCAAGATGTGGGACAGACGGTTAGTGCAACTAATGAAAAACTGTTTTTT. Its translation: CASSQDVGQTVSATNEKLFF.

The chain recombines TRBV19 with TRBJ1-5, with 8 bases lining up with TRBD1. CDR3 length equals 14 residues. Germline V gene data show CDR1 as LNHDA and CDR2 as SQIVND (reference sequence). Trimming took 4 bases from V and 3 from J; bases not matched to a gene: 2. The CDR3 is CASSRGQVNQPQHF. Here the CDR3 DNA reads TGTGCCAGTAGTAGGGGACAGGTCAATCAGCCCCAGCATTTT.

This chain connects TRBV19 to TRBJ2-5, with D perhaps matching TRBD2 (5 bases). Germline CDR1 is LNHDA and CDR2 is SQIVND (reference sequence). The CDR3 runs 13 residues. V was cut by 8 bases and J by 5 bases, with 15 bases left in between. As DNA, the CDR3 is TGTGCCAGTTCTGGAGGATTGCGGGAGACCCAGTACTTC. It specifies CASSGGLRETQYF.